These 29 T cell receptor beta chains were all obtained from the same sample, sequenced in a study of blood T cell repertoires in COVID-19. Produced via immunoSEQ multiplex PCR; TCRdb's table is partial and in-frame only. The sample lists around 21,000 clones, 80% to 85% occurring once. Sequencing was carried out using peripheral blood. These receptors all stem from a man in his forties with acute or convalescent COVID-19.

The V and J genes are TRBV25-1 and TRBJ2-2, with a weak D call TRBD1 (6 bases). Germline V gene lookup returns CDR1 MGHDK and CDR2 SYGVNS. With 6 bases removed from V and 5 bases from J, the gap between germline ends came to 7 bases. CDR3 size: 12 residues. DNA for the CDR3: TGTGCCAGCAGACAGGGTACCGGGGAGCTGTTTTTT. This encodes CASRQGTGELFF.

The CDR3 loop is CASTRGGGNEKLFF. The CDR3 nucleotides are TGTGCCTCCACGAGGGGGGGAGGCAATGAAAAACTGTTTTTT. The V and J genes are TRBV30 and TRBJ1-4; the D gene is possibly TRBD1 (6 bases). Trimming removed 7 bases from V and 5 bases from J, with 17 bases in between. The CDR3 covers 14 residues. CDR1 GTSNPN and CDR2 SVGIG come from the germline V gene (reference sequence).

This clone was observed once. This rearrangement joins TRBV7-9 to TRBJ1-6, with 8 bases fitting TRBD1. Trimming took 5 bases from V and 9 from J; bases not matched to a gene: 9. CDR1 is SEHNR, CDR2 FQNEAQ, per germline (reference sequence). The CDR3 runs 15 residues. The CDR3 loop is CASSPLAGGISPLHF. CDR3 in DNA: TGTGCCAGCAGCCCACTAGCAGGGGGCATTTCACCCCTCCACTTT.

The chain is built from TRBV19 and TRBJ2-1, with 9 bases lining up with TRBD1. This CDR3 region has 13 residues. The germline gives CDR1 LNHDA, CDR2 SQIVND (reference sequence). Losses at the gene ends were 4 bases for V and 7 bases for J; bases not matched to a gene: 2. In nucleotides, the CDR3 is TGTGCCAGTAGTAGACAGGGGGTGAATGAGCAGTTCTTC. Amino acid sequence: CASSRQGVNEQFF.

The chain carries TRBV7-2 and TRBJ1-2; D is perhaps TRBD1 (5 bases). The germline V and J ends were trimmed by 1 base and 5 bases, with 11 bases remaining between them. From germline, CDR1 is SGHTA and CDR2 FQGNSA. The length of the CDR3 is 14 residues. Here the CDR3 reads CASSLGARVYGYTF. CDR3 nucleotide sequence: TGTGCCAGCAGCTTAGGGGCCAGGGTATATGGCTACACCTTC.

This chain uses TRBV6-5 with TRBJ1-5; TRBD1 matches at 9 bases. Germline assignment: CDR1 MNHEY and CDR2 SVGAGI. The trim removed 0 bases at V and 9 bases at J, leaving 6 bases unmatched. CDR3 length: 15 amino acids. CDR3 in DNA: TGTGCCAGCAGTTACTCGAGGACAGGGGAACGGCCCCAGCATTTT. Protein product: CASSYSRTGERPQHF.

The V and J genes are TRBV20-1 and TRBJ2-2; 14 bases map to TRBD2. Germline V gene lookup returns CDR1 DFQATT and CDR2 SNEGSKA (reference sequence). The CDR3 extends over 18 amino acids. The V gene end was trimmed by 3 bases and the J gene end by 7 bases; junction bases not matched to a gene: 13. CDR3 DNA sequence: TGCAGTGCTAGTTTGGGAGGACTAGCGGGAGGAAATGTCGGGGAGCTGTTTTTT. Its translation: CSASLGGLAGGNVGELFF.

The gene calls are TRBV6-5 and TRBJ1-5; maybe TRBD1 (6 bases). In germline, CDR1 is MNHEY, CDR2 SVGAGI. V was trimmed by 6 bases and J by 6 bases, leaving 12 bases between them. CDR3 length: 13 residues. This chain's CDR3 is CASSTGLPQPQHF. CDR3 in DNA: TGTGCCAGCAGCACAGGGTTGCCTCAGCCCCAGCATTTT.

The chain recombines TRBV24-1 with TRBJ2-2; 7 nucleotides align to TRBD1. Germline CDR1 KGHDR, CDR2 SFDVKD. Trimming cost V 10 bases and J 4 bases; bases outside gene matches: 5. The CDR3 spans 13 residues. The CDR3 reads CATGDRLTGELFF. CDR3 sequence (DNA): TGTGCCACAGGGGACAGACTCACCGGGGAGCTGTTTTTT.

V is TRBV6-5 and J is TRBJ2-7, with TRBD1 matching 7 bases. The junction had 7 bases not matched to a gene; V was cut back by 5 bases and J by 6 bases. The germline CDR1 and CDR2 sequences are MNHEY and SVGAGI. The CDR3 consists of 13 residues. The CDR3 DNA follows: TGTGCCAGCAGTAGGGCAGGGACAGCCGAGCAGTACTTC. Protein: CASSRAGTAEQYF.

V is TRBV6-5 and J is TRBJ2-2; D remains unclear. CDR1 and CDR2 (germline): MNHEY, SVGAGI. The CDR3 sequence is 13 residues long. V lost 8 bases and J lost 5, with 12 bases in between. CDR3 sequence: CASWSVFTGELFF. The CDR3 coding sequence is TGTGCCAGCTGGTCAGTTTTTACCGGGGAGCTGTTTTTT.

The V and J genes are TRBV7-2 and TRBJ2-7, with 9 bases identical to TRBD2. V lost 2 bases and J lost 7; bases outside the gene matches: 9. CDR3 length: 15 amino acids. Germline V CDR1 and CDR2: SGHTA, FQGNSA. Written as DNA, the CDR3 is TGTGCCAGCAGCTTAAAGCTAGCGGGGCGCCGGGAGCAGTACTTC. Translated: CASSLKLAGRREQYF.

This clone has more than one count but fewer than ten. The DNA for the CDR3 is TGTGCCAGCAGCTACGGACAGGGGGGTGGCTACACCTTC. The encoded protein is CASSYGQGGGYTF. The genes are TRBV14 and TRBJ1-2; 10 bases align to TRBD1. V lost 5 bases to trimming and J lost 7 bases; unmatched junction nucleotides: 4. Germline assignment: CDR1 SGHDN and CDR2 FVKESK. CDR3 length: 13 residues. Using reference TRBV14 and TRBJ1-2 for the parts outside the CDR3, the full variable domain is EAGVTQFPSHSVIEKGQTVTLRCDPISGHDNLYWYRRVMGKEIKFLLHFVKESKQDESGMPNNRFLAERTGGTYSTLKVQPAELEDSGVYFCASSYGQGGGYTFGSGTRLTVV.

The V gene is TRBV7-3, the J gene TRBJ2-3, with D possibly being TRBD1 (6 bases). The CDR3 contains 14 residues. The V end lost 5 bases, the J end lost 3 bases, and 12 bases lay between the germline ends. In germline, CDR1 is SGHTA, CDR2 FQGTGA. As DNA, the CDR3 is TGTGCCAGCAGCCCACAGGGATGGACAGATACGCAGTATTTT. It yields the protein CASSPQGWTDTQYF.

The chain links TRBV19 to TRBJ2-7; 14 bases agree with TRBD2. In germline, CDR1 is LNHDA, CDR2 SQIVND (reference sequence). The CDR3 has 16 amino acids. V shed 9 bases and J 1 base; nucleotides not matched to a gene: 8. Here the CDR3 DNA reads TGTGCCAGAGGGACTAGCGGGGGATGGGATTCCTACGAGCAGTACTTC. Residues: CARGTSGGWDSYEQYF.

The V call is TRBV28, the J call TRBJ2-2; no clear D. Germline V gene data show CDR1 as MDHEN and CDR2 as SYDVKM. The CDR3 length is 17 residues. V was clipped by 5 bases and J by 0 bases, with 16 bases between them. The CDR3 here is CASSRLAVNTNTGELFF. The CDR3 nucleotides read TGTGCCAGCAGTCGACTGGCGGTAAATACGAACACCGGGGAGCTGTTTTTT.

This clone has more than one count but fewer than ten. The rearrangement links TRBV27 to TRBJ2-3; D is possibly TRBD1 (7 bases). Trimming removed 3 bases from V and 2 bases from J, with 15 bases in between. Germline CDR1 reads MNHEY; CDR2 reads SMNVEV (reference sequence). CDR3 length: 16 amino acids. The CDR3 DNA reads TGTGCCAGCAGTTTCAGGGGGGACCAAATCACAGATACGCAGTATTTT. The encoded protein is CASSFRGDQITDTQYF.

This sequence joins TRBV19 and TRBJ2-3; 12 bases agree with TRBD2. The CDR3 contains 16 residues. Germline V gives CDR1 LNHDA, CDR2 SQIVND (reference sequence). The V and J ends lost 4 bases and 4 bases, in that order; junction bases with no gene match: 6. The DNA of the CDR3 is TGTGCCAGTAGTACAGGACTAGCGGGGTTTGCAGATACGCAGTATTTT. Translating it yields CASSTGLAGFADTQYF. The complete variable domain, with remaining parts taken from reference TRBV19 and TRBJ2-3, reads DGGITQSPKYLFRKEGQNVTLSCEQNLNHDAMYWYRQDPGQGLRLIYYSQIVNDFQKGDIAEGYSVSREKKESFPLTVTSAQKNPTAFYLCASSTGLAGFADTQYFGPGTRLTVL.

The chain uses TRBV18 and TRBJ1-4; 8 bases align to TRBD1. CDR3 size: 16 residues. Germline V lookup: CDR1 KGHSH, CDR2 LQKENI. V lost 6 bases, J lost 0 bases, and 6 bases stayed unmatched. The CDR3: CASSPGGPSTNEKLFF. CDR3 DNA sequence: TGTGCCAGCTCTCCAGGGGGCCCATCAACTAATGAAAAACTGTTTTTT.

The chain combines TRBV14 with TRBJ1-1, with D perhaps matching TRBD1 (6 bases). Germline V gene lookup returns CDR1 SGHDN and CDR2 FVKESK. V lost 0 bases, J lost 9 bases, and 11 bases lay in between. The CDR3 sequence is 13 residues long. CDR3 coding DNA: TGTGCCAGCAGCCAAGATCTAGGACAGAAAGCTTTCTTT. It codes for CASSQDLGQKAFF. Full variable domain (remainder filled in from reference TRBV14 and TRBJ1-1): EAGVTQFPSHSVIEKGQTVTLRCDPISGHDNLYWYRRVMGKEIKFLLHFVKESKQDESGMPNNRFLAERTGGTYSTLKVQPAELEDSGVYFCASSQDLGQKAFFGQGTRLTVV.

This chain joins TRBV30 and TRBJ2-1, with 11 bases fitting TRBD1. Trimming at V came to 4 bases and at J to 4 bases, leaving 6 bases not matched to a gene. Germline CDR1 GTSNPN, CDR2 SVGIG (reference sequence). The length of the CDR3 is 15 residues. The CDR3 here is CAWNPGTGGYNEQFF. The CDR3 bases are TGTGCCTGGAATCCCGGGACAGGGGGGTACAATGAGCAGTTCTTC.

The J gene is TRBJ2-2, the V gene TRBV19, with 11 bases lining up with TRBD2. The CDR3 consists of 15 residues. With V trimmed by 4 bases and J by 4 bases, 2 bases remained unmatched. The germline V gene has CDR1 LNHDA and CDR2 SQIVND (reference sequence). The CDR3 loop reads CASSKLAGVTGELFF. The CDR3, as DNA: TGTGCCAGTAGTAAACTAGCGGGAGTCACCGGGGAGCTGTTTTTT.

In this sample, this clone turned up a few times. The CDR3 loop reads CASSTKQGARGYTF. In nucleotides, the CDR3 is TGTGCCAGCAGTACGAAACAGGGGGCGCGAGGCTACACCTTC. The chain has TRBV25-1 and TRBJ1-2; 9 nucleotides align to TRBD1. Germline V gene sequence: CDR1 MGHDK, CDR2 SYGVNS. J gave up 8 bases and V 5 bases, and 9 bases lay outside the gene matches. CDR3 size: 14 residues.

This rearrangement joins TRBV6-4 to TRBJ1-1; 8 bases are shared with TRBD1. CDR3 length equals 14 residues. Germline V gives CDR1 MRHNA, CDR2 SNTAGT. The trim removed 5 bases at V and 4 bases at J, leaving 6 bases unmatched. CDR3 bases: TGTGCCAGCAGTCGGGACAGGTTGAGCACTGAAGCTTTCTTT. Its translation: CASSRDRLSTEAFF.

The gene calls are TRBV19 and TRBJ1-2, with a weak D call TRBD1 (5 bases). This CDR3 contains 15 residues. Between the trimmed V and J ends, which lost 7 bases and 2 bases, there was a span of 17 bases. Germline CDR1 and CDR2: LNHDA and SQIVND (reference sequence). CDR3 residues: CASTKGRDGNYGYTF. For the CDR3, the DNA is TGTGCCAGTACCAAAGGGAGGGACGGGAACTATGGCTACACCTTC.

V is TRBV3-1 (or the pseudogene TRBV3-2) and J is TRBJ2-5; TRBD2 agrees at 11 bases. V gave up 4 bases and J gave up 1 base; unmatched junction bases: 11. The CDR3 is 18 residues long. Germline CDR1 is LGHDT and CDR2 is YNNKEL (reference sequence). CDR3 residues: CASSPAPFGTSGQETQYF. CDR3 coding DNA: TGTGCCAGCAGCCCAGCACCCTTCGGGACTAGCGGCCAAGAGACCCAGTACTTC.

This clone was counted once. The DNA for the CDR3 is TGTGCCAGCGTTCCTCCCCTCCACGCTGGACAGGGGAGAGATACGCAGTATTTT. Its translation is CASVPPLHAGQGRDTQYF. This sequence joins TRBV2 and TRBJ2-3; 9 nucleotides align to TRBD1. Germline CDR1 and CDR2: SNHLY and FYNNEI. With V trimmed by 8 bases and J by 5 bases, 20 bases remained unmatched. This CDR3 has 18 residues.

This clone has just one count. The J gene is TRBJ1-2, the V gene TRBV29-1; weak D call: TRBD1 (5 bases). CDR1 and CDR2 (germline): SQVTM, ANQGSEA. V was cut by 1 base and J by 8 bases, with 14 bases left in between. The CDR3 has 13 residues. The DNA of the CDR3 is TGCAGCGTTGAAGGGGGCAGTTCAAGAGGCTACACCTTC. Translated, it gives CSVEGGSSRGYTF.

This chain uses TRBV11-2 with TRBJ2-1; 11 bases line up with TRBD2. With 5 bases clipped from V and 12 bases from J, the junction kept 9 bases outside the gene matches. CDR3 length: 14 amino acids. Germline CDR1 is SGHAT and CDR2 is FQNNGV. The chain's CDR3 is CASSPGLAVGWQFF. CDR3 DNA sequence: TGTGCCAGCAGCCCGGGACTAGCGGTAGGTTGGCAGTTCTTC.